This T cell receptor (beta chain) came from a study of cytomegalovirus exposure and HLA in healthy donors. Whole-study results and caveats: There were three CMV-associated chains whose specificity for CMV antigens was confirmed in vitro.

The PCR had 60 Vbeta and 13 Jbeta primers. TCRdb's copy holds only in-frame clones and misses some; the assay was immunoSEQ multiplex PCR. The repertoire holds about 110,000 clones, 73% seen once, with 8.4% in the top ten. A word on this clone: Its antigen remains unknown.

Looked up from germline, CDR1 is LNHNV and CDR2 is YYDKDF (reference sequence). Trimming took 5 bases from V and 3 from J, leaving 5 bases between them. This CDR3 spans 12 amino acids. This chain connects TRBV15 to TRBJ2-1, with D uncertain. This receptor was obtained from a man aged 35-49 years in good health and CMV-seronegative. The specimen sequenced was PBMCs. DNA of the CDR3: TGTGCCACCAGCCGCAGCTACAATGAGCAGTTCTTC. The encoded protein is CATSRSYNEQFF.